The rows below give T cell receptor beta chains drawn from one sample of a study of beta chain features in type 1 diabetes. Measured with immunoSEQ multiplex PCR; TCRdb has only the in-frame clones, and not every one. Of hundreds of thousands of clones listed, roughly 15% are singletons. Sequenced material: naive CD4+ T cells from blood. These receptors originate from a young man in good health. The CDR3 runs from the conserved cysteine through the conserved F or W. The order of the fields is V gene, J gene, D gene, clone size, CDR3 DNA, CDR3 protein. D genes are given only for firm matches. Size is stated for part of the rows, as once, few or many counts, or as a class when the clone is expanded.

TRBV19,TRBJ2-1,NA,NA,TGTGCCAGTAGTATGGGGAGCTCCTACAATGAGCAGTTCTTC,CASSMGSSYNEQFF
TRBV19,TRBJ2-1,NA,many,TGTGCCAGTAGTGCAGGGCGCTACAATGAGCAGTTCTTC,CASSAGRYNEQFF
TRBV6-5,TRBJ2-5,TRBD1,NA,TGTGCCAGCAGTCCGGGACAGGGGAGGGAGACCCAGTACTTC,CASSPGQGRETQYF
TRBV5-4,TRBJ2-7,NA,few,TGTGCCAGCAGCAGGTGGACAGAATACGAGCAGTACTTC,CASSRWTEYEQYF
TRBV7-9,TRBJ2-4,NA,many,TGTGCCAGCAGCAGCCAGGGTACTCTAGCCAAAAACATTCAGTACTTC,CASSSQGTLAKNIQYF
TRBV14,TRBJ2-5,NA,few,TGTGCCAGCAGCAGGGCTGGTTGGTACCAAGAGACCCAGTACTTC,CASSRAGWYQETQYF
TRBV5-4,TRBJ2-1,NA,few,TGTGCCAGCACGTCCCTGGGATACCCCCACAATGAGCAGTTCTTC,CASTSLGYPHNEQFF
TRBV13,TRBJ1-2,TRBD1,NA,TGTGCCAGCAGCCCGACAGGGCGCACGGTCGACTATGGCTACACCTTC,CASSPTGRTVDYGYTF
TRBV5-1,TRBJ1-2,NA,few,TGCGCCAGCAGCTTGGAGTGGGGTTCGAATGGCTACACCTTC,CASSLEWGSNGYTF
TRBV30,TRBJ2-1,NA,few,TGTGCCTGGAGTGTGGAGGGATTACAGTTCTTC,CAWSVEGLQFF
TRBV5-4,TRBJ2-1,TRBD2,NA,TGTGCCAGCAGATCGGGACTAGCGATACCCAATGAGCAGTTCTTC,CASRSGLAIPNEQFF
TRBV29-1,TRBJ2-7,NA,few,TGCAGCGGACAACAGCGGAACGAGCAGTACTTC,CSGQQRNEQYF
TRBV6-5,TRBJ1-6,TRBD1,NA,TGTGCCAGCAGCTTAGGACAGGGACCCCTCCACTTT,CASSLGQGPLHF
TRBV7-2,TRBJ2-3,TRBD1,few,TGTGCCAGCAGCCCCCCTGGGGACAGAAACACAGATACGCAGTATTTT,CASSPPGDRNTDTQYF
TRBV7-9,TRBJ1-5,NA,NA,TGTGCCAGCAGCTTAGAAGGAGGGTTCCAGCCCCAGCATTTT,CASSLEGGFQPQHF
TRBV7-9,TRBJ2-1,TRBD2,NA,TGTGCCAGCAGCCCCCCCGGGTCAGCGGGAGGGCACAATGAGCAGTTCTTC,CASSPPGSAGGHNEQFF
TRBV14,TRBJ2-1,TRBD2,many,TGTGCCAGCAGCTTCATTGGCGGGAGTGCGAATGAGCAGTTCTTC,CASSFIGGSANEQFF
TRBV5-4,TRBJ2-7,NA,NA,TGTGCCAGCAGCCTACCGACAGGCTACGAGCAGTACTTC,CASSLPTGYEQYF
TRBV7-9,TRBJ1-5,NA,NA,TGTGCCAGCAGCCTCGAACAACAGCCCCAGCATTTT,CASSLEQQPQHF
TRBV7-6,TRBJ2-7,TRBD2,NA,TGTGCCAGCAGCTTAGCACGCGGGAGGAGCTACGAGCAGTACTTC,CASSLARGRSYEQYF
TRBV27,TRBJ2-7,TRBD1,NA,TGTGCCAGCAGTTTATGGGACAGCTCCTACGAGCAGTACTTC,CASSLWDSSYEQYF
TRBV27,TRBJ1-2,NA,NA,TGTGCCAGCAGATCCCGACAGACCTATGCGGGCTACACCTTC,CASRSRQTYAGYTF
TRBV7-2,TRBJ2-7,TRBD1,NA,TGTGCCAGCAGCTTAGCGAGGGACAGGGCGCTCGAGCAGTACTTC,CASSLARDRALEQYF
TRBV9,TRBJ2-3,NA,NA,TGTGCCAGCAGCGTCATAGCCGGCACAGATACGCAGTATTTT,CASSVIAGTDTQYF
TRBV21-1,TRBJ2-1,NA,few,TGTGCCAGCAGGCCTCGGACAGCGGGTGAGCAGTTCTTC,CASRPRTAGEQFF
TRBV10-3,TRBJ2-1,NA,NA,TGTGCCGGGGGGCGGGAGAATAAGGAGCAGTTCTTC,CAGGRENKEQFF
TRBV5-1,TRBJ2-5,TRBD1,few,TGCGCCAGCACCCAGGGGGCCGGGGAGACCCAGTACTTC,CASTQGAGETQYF
TRBV7-2,TRBJ1-4,NA,NA,TGTGCCAGCAGCTTAGTACAGGGTGCTGAAAAACTGTTTTTT,CASSLVQGAEKLFF
TRBV4-1,TRBJ2-1,TRBD1,few,TGCGCCAGCAGCCCCGGGACAGGGCGAAGGAGCTCCTACAATGAGCAGTTCTTC,CASSPGTGRRSSYNEQFF
TRBV30,TRBJ2-5,TRBD2,few,TGTGCCTGGAGTCGACTAGCCCAAGAGACCCAGTACTTC,CAWSRLAQETQYF
TRBV5-4,TRBJ2-1,TRBD2,many,TGTGCCAGCAGCTCGGGGGGTTCAAGGAATGAGCAGTTCTTC,CASSSGGSRNEQFF
TRBV4-2,TRBJ1-5,NA,NA,TGTGCCAGCAGCCAAGTCCAGGGAGGGGATCAGCCCCAGCATTTT,CASSQVQGGDQPQHF
TRBV6-6,TRBJ2-7,NA,few,TGTGCCAGCAGTTACTCGTCGGGACTCTCCTCCGAGCAGTACTTC,CASSYSSGLSSEQYF
TRBV2,TRBJ2-3,NA,NA,TGTGCCAGCAGTCGGTTAGCTCAGAGGGTTAGCACAGATACGCAGTATTTT,CASSRLAQRVSTDTQYF
TRBV5-1,TRBJ1-2,TRBD1,NA,TGCGCCAGCAGCCCCGGGACAGGGGGCGTCTATTATGGCTACACCTTC,CASSPGTGGVYYGYTF
TRBV14,TRBJ2-6,TRBD1,NA,TGTGCCAGCAGCCGAGGGGACAGGGGCTCCTCTGGGGCCAACGTCCTGACTTTC,CASSRGDRGSSGANVLTF
TRBV27,TRBJ2-5,NA,NA,TGTGCCAGCAGTTTTTCCATTTCTTCCCACGAGACCCAGTACTTC,CASSFSISSHETQYF
TRBV7-3,TRBJ2-2,NA,NA,TGTGCCAGCAGCTCAAGGTCACGCGGGACGGGCGGGGAGCTGTTTTTT,CASSSRSRGTGGELFF
TRBV14,TRBJ1-1,NA,NA,TGTGCCAGCAGCGCAGGGACTGAAGCTTTCTTT,CASSAGTEAFF
TRBV28,TRBJ1-1,TRBD1,NA,TGTGCCAGCAGCCGTTTGGACAGGGACGCGACTGAAGCTTTCTTT,CASSRLDRDATEAFF
TRBV5-1,TRBJ1-3,NA,few,TGCGCCAGCAGCTTCACTGGTTCTGGAAACACCATATATTTT,CASSFTGSGNTIYF
TRBV7-2,TRBJ2-7,NA,NA,TGTGCCAGCAGCTTAGGTAACAGGGACTACGAGCAGTACTTC,CASSLGNRDYEQYF
TRBV7-2,TRBJ2-2,NA,NA,TGTGCCAGCAGCCCTCACCAAACCGGGGAGCTGTTTTTT,CASSPHQTGELFF
TRBV5-6,TRBJ2-3,NA,NA,TGTGCCAGCAGCTTGAAAGGGATGGGGACCACAGATACGCAGTATTTT,CASSLKGMGTTDTQYF
TRBV9,TRBJ1-2,NA,NA,TGTGCCAGCAGCCCGCTCCTTATTCTTGACAGTAACTATGGCTACACCTTC,CASSPLLILDSNYGYTF
TRBV19,TRBJ2-7,NA,NA,TGTGCCAGTAGTATATCAGGGTTGCCCACCTACGAGCAGTACTTC,CASSISGLPTYEQYF
TRBV27,TRBJ1-1,NA,NA,TGTGCCAGCATGGGGGAGAGGGGAAACACTGAAGCTTTCTTT,CASMGERGNTEAFF
TRBV7-6,TRBJ1-2,TRBD1,few,TGTGCCAGCAGCATCGGGACAGGGGGCCACCCCTATGGCTACACCTTC,CASSIGTGGHPYGYTF
TRBV27,TRBJ1-5,NA,NA,TGTGCCAGCAGCTCGAAAGGCGGGTATCAGCCCCAGCATTTT,CASSSKGGYQPQHF
TRBV5-4,TRBJ1-5,TRBD1,NA,TGTGCCAGCAGCTTGGGGGGGACAGGGGCTCAGCCCCAGCATTTT,CASSLGGTGAQPQHF
TRBV27,TRBJ2-1,NA,few,TGTGCCAGCAGTTCGAACAACAGGGTGATGGGAGACAATGAGCAGTTCTTC,CASSSNNRVMGDNEQFF
TRBV29-1,TRBJ1-1,NA,few,TGCAGCGTTGGTCTCGGCGGCACTGAAGCTTTCTTT,CSVGLGGTEAFF
TRBV6-1,TRBJ2-7,TRBD1,few,TGTGCCAGCAGTGTACAGGGGACCCACTACGAGCAGTACTTC,CASSVQGTHYEQYF
TRBV5-1,TRBJ2-5,TRBD1,NA,TGCGCCAGCAGCTTGCCAGGGACAGGGCGGAGCGAGACCCAGTACTTC,CASSLPGTGRSETQYF
TRBV5-4,TRBJ1-5,NA,NA,TGTGCCAGCAGCAAAGACAGGTTCAATCAGCCCCAGCATTTT,CASSKDRFNQPQHF
TRBV18,TRBJ2-5,NA,few,TGTGCCAGCTCACCCAGGGAACTTCGGGAGACCCAGTACTTC,CASSPRELRETQYF
TRBV7-6,TRBJ2-5,NA,NA,TGTGCCAGCAGCTTAGAACGGGCCATACTCCGGGAGACCCAGTACTTC,CASSLERAILRETQYF